These T cell receptor beta chains were read from a single sample in a study of control samples from healthy donors and cancer patients. Here immunoSEQ multiplex PCR was the method, and the copy in TCRdb shows in-frame clones only, minus some. The data hold around 150,000 clones, with about 94% observed a single time. Source material: PBMCs. The source of these receptors is a man aged 60 to 75 with colorectal cancer. Each CDR3 is given with its conserved first and last residue. The D gene is left open where the match is weak. Part of the rows lack a size; the others show once, few, many or a class for expanded clones.

CDR3 protein | CDR3 DNA | V gene | D gene | J gene | clone size
CASSVDRNTEAFF | TGCGCCAGCAGCGTGGACCGGAACACTGAAGCTTTCTTT | TRBV5-1 | - | TRBJ1-1 | -
CASSAQTGSNTEAFF | TGTGCCAGCAGCGCCCAGACAGGGTCAAACACTGAAGCTTTCTTT | TRBV9 | TRBD1 | TRBJ1-1 | -
CASSLAAGWDEQYF | TGTGCCAGCAGCTTAGCTGCAGGGTGGGACGAGCAGTACTTC | TRBV7-2 | - | TRBJ2-7 | -
CASSVRQGSQPQHF | TGTGCCAGCAGCGTTCGACAGGGGAGTCAGCCCCAGCATTTT | TRBV7-8 | TRBD1 | TRBJ1-5 | few
CASSQLQATLYEQYF | TGTGCCAGCAGCCAATTACAGGCTACCCTCTACGAGCAGTACTTC | TRBV14 | - | TRBJ2-7 | once
CASSTPWDTEAFF | TGTGCCAGCTCAACCCCTTGGGACACTGAAGCTTTCTTT | TRBV18 | - | TRBJ1-1 | -
CASRTTDTYEQYF | TGTGCCAGTAGGACGACTGATACCTACGAGCAGTACTTC | TRBV19 | - | TRBJ2-7 | -
CASRVGTAYNSPLHF | TGTGCCAGCAGGGTCGGGACAGCCTATAATTCACCCCTCCACTTT | TRBV2 | TRBD1 | TRBJ1-6 | -
CASRWGTDEKLFF | TGTGCCAGCCGCTGGGGGACCGATGAAAAACTGTTTTTT | TRBV7-9 | - | TRBJ1-4 | -
CASSPRVSGGRTDTQYF | TGTGCCAGCAGCCCACGGGTGAGCGGGGGCCGCACAGATACGCAGTATTTT | TRBV7-2 | TRBD2 | TRBJ2-3 | -
CSVDPKVGTVGNGYTF | TGCAGCGTTGACCCTAAAGTGGGGACAGTAGGAAACGGCTACACCTTC | TRBV29-1 | TRBD1 | TRBJ1-2 | -